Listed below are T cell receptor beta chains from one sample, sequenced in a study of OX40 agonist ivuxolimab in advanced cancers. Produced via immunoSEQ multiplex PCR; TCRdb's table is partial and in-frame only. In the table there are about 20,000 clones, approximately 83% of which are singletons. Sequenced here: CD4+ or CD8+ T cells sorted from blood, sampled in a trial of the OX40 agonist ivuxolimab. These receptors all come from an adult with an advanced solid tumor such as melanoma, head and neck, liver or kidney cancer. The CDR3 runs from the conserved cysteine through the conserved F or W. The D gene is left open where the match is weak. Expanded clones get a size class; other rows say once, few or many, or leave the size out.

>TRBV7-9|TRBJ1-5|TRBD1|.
TGTGCCAGCAGTCCCACAGGGGATAGCAATCAGCCCCAGCATTTT
CASSPTGDSNQPQHF
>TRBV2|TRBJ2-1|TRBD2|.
TGTGCCAGCAGTGAAGGGAGCGGGGGGATCTACAATGAGCAGTTCTTC
CASSEGSGGIYNEQFF
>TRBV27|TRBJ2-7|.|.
TGTGCCAGCCGGCCCATACAGGGTGCGTCCTACGAGCAGTACTTC
CASRPIQGASYEQYF
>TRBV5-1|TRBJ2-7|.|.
TGCGCCAGCAGCTTGGGTGCAGGGCGCTCCTACGAGCAGTACTTC
CASSLGAGRSYEQYF
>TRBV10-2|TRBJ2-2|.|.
TGCGCCAGCCAGACAGAATCGTACACCGGGGAGCTGTTTTTT
CASQTESYTGELFF
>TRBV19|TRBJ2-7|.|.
TGTGCCAGTAGCCCACAGGGCTCCGAGCAGTACTTC
CASSPQGSEQYF
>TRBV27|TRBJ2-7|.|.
TGTGCCAGCAGTTTCTCCTGGACAACCTACGAGCAGTACTTC
CASSFSWTTYEQYF
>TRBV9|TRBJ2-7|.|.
TGTGCCAGCAGCGTGGGTAGCGACTACGAGCAGTACTTC
CASSVGSDYEQYF
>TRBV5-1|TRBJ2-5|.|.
TGCGCCAGCAGCCTCTCGGGGGCCCACCAAGAGACCCAGTACTTC
CASSLSGAHQETQYF
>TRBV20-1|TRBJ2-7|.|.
TGCAGTGTATGGGGGTTCCACGAGCAGTACTTC
CSVWGFHEQYF
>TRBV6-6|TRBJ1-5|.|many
TGTGCCAGCAGTTACTCGCAGCACGGGCCCCAGCATTTT
CASSYSQHGPQHF
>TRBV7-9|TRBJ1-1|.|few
TGTGCCAGCAGCTTAGGAGAGGTTCTGAACACTGAAGCTTTCTTT
CASSLGEVLNTEAFF
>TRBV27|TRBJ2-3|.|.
TGTGCCAGCAGTTTAATGGGGCTTGGCACAGATACGCAGTATTTT
CASSLMGLGTDTQYF
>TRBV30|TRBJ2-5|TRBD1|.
TGTGCCTGGAGTCCAGGACAGGGTTGGGAGACCCAGTACTTC
CAWSPGQGWETQYF
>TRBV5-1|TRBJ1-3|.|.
TGCGCCAGCAGCTTGAGGGGGGCTAATGGAAACACCATATATTTT
CASSLRGANGNTIYF
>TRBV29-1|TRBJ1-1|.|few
TGCAGCGTTGACATGAACACTGAAGCTTTCTTT
CSVDMNTEAFF
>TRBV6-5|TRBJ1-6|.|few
TGTGCCAGCTCCTCGACCCTTTATAATTCACCCCTCCACTTT
CASSSTLYNSPLHF
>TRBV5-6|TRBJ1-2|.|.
TGTGCCAGCAGCCTACGGGGGGCTCTTGATGGCTACACCTTC
CASSLRGALDGYTF
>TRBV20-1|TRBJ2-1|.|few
TGCAGTGCCCCGCTTCGGGGTGAGCAGTTCTTC
CSAPLRGEQFF
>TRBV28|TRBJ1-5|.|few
TGTGCCAGCAGTTTACCAGGGGATCAGCCCCAGCATTTT
CASSLPGDQPQHF
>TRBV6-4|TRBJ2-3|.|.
TGTGCCAGCAGTGACTCGATGGGGGCCCCAGATACGCAGTATTTT
CASSDSMGAPDTQYF
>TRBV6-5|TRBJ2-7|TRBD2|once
TGTGCCAGCAGTTACTCAGGGACTAGCGGCGCCGACGAGCAGTACTTC
CASSYSGTSGADEQYF
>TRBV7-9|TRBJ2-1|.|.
TGTGCCAGCAGCCGTGACCGTGGCCAGAGCTCCTACAATGAGCAGTTCTTC
CASSRDRGQSSYNEQFF
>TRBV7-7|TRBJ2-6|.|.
TGTGCCAGCAGCCCACCACGTGTGCCACAAAGTCGGGCCAACGTCCTGACTTTC
CASSPPRVPQSRANVLTF
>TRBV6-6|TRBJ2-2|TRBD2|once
TGTGCCAGCAGTCGCTTAGCGGGGCACACCGGGGAGCTGTTTTTT
CASSRLAGHTGELFF
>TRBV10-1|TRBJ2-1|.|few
TGCGCCAGCAGACTGGACACGTACAATGAGCAGTTCTTC
CASRLDTYNEQFF
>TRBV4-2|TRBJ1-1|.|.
TGTGCCAGCAGCCAGGGGGGATTCACTGAAGCTTTCTTT
CASSQGGFTEAFF
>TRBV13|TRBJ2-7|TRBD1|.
TGTGCCAGCACCCGACAGGGGAACGACTACGAGCAGTACTTC
CASTRQGNDYEQYF
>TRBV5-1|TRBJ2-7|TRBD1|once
TGCGCCAGCAGCTGGGGACAGGGGAAATACGAGCAGTACTTC
CASSWGQGKYEQYF
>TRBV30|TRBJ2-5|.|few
TGTGCCTGGTTCCGTCAAGAGACCCAGTACTTC
CAWFRQETQYF
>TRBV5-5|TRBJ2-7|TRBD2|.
TGTGCCAGCAGAGGGAGGGACGGCTACGAGCAGTACTTC
CASRGRDGYEQYF
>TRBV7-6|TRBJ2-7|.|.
TGTGCCAGCAGCTTAAGGAGGGTAGACGAGCAGTACTTC
CASSLRRVDEQYF